This record looks at one TCR beta chain sequence and its context. This clonotype was observed at least ten times. What antigen it recognizes has not been identified. No much larger clonotype is one base removed from it; base qualities were not supplied. This sample was included in a study of CD8 T cells in ankylosing spondylitis (TCRdb year 2017). As for the study more broadly: The study set out to find disease-linked TCR variants by profiling T cell receptor beta repertoires in ankylosing spondylitis patients and healthy donors. Peripheral blood samples were taken, and synovial fluid was additionally collected from ankylosing spondylitis patients. The full study cohort comprised about 24 ankylosing spondylitis patients and 110 or so healthy donors.

Data came from an Illumina HiSeq 2500. TCR beta libraries were prepared by quantitative 5'-RACE with molecular barcodes. The authors' analysis ran thus. A new computational method, built on a probabilistic model of VDJ rearrangement, was used to identify disease-linked TCR variants. The public sequencing data were trimmed at Q25 with fastp and processed into clonotypes with MiXCR by TCRdb, which kept only in-frame beta chains. Each record represents a unique CDR3 protein, reported with the most common genes and DNA among its rows. None of the V and J calls come from the authors' own analysis; TCRdb made them. For this sample the table gives over 100,000 distinct CDR3 sequences, of which around 7% were detected only once. The ten largest clones represent 12% of the sample. The study at large found these results: A TCR beta motif made up of several highly homologous amino acid variants appeared to be characteristic of blood from ankylosing spondylitis patients. The disease-linked clones were reported as significantly enriched in matched synovial fluid samples from ankylosing spondylitis patients. Some of the motif variants had been reported before in the synovial fluid and blood of reactive arthritis patients, a finding that suggests common disease-initiation mechanisms. A CD8+ phenotype was shown by the disease-linked clones, which were found at relatively low frequencies in peripheral blood.

Sequenced input: blood, either unsorted or a sorted T cell fraction (not recorded which). This TCR was recovered from a male donor with ankylosing spondylitis or in good health (not recorded which).

The nucleotide sequence reads TGTGCCAGCAGCTTAGCGGGAGGGCCGGGTACCGGGGAGCTGTTTTTT. Translation gives CASSLAGGPGTGELFF. The chain couples TRBV7-2 to TRBJ2-2, and TRBD2 matches 7 of the central bases. CDR3 length: 16 amino acids, cysteine to phenylalanine. Solely the CDR3 DNA is kept, with 48 bases framed from the first base. Clipping removes 0 bases from V and 5 bases from J, with 6 as the unmatched junction base count. In the germline V gene, CDR1 corresponds to SGHTA and CDR2 to FQGNSA.